These 23 T cell receptor beta chains came from one sample sequenced in a study of blood T cell repertoires in COVID-19. The data were produced by immunoSEQ multiplex PCR, yet TCRdb's version contains in-frame clones alone and is incomplete. The data show hundreds of thousands of clones, approximately 91% seen once. Sample: peripheral blood. These receptors were taken from a woman aged 70 to 79 with COVID-19, enrolled during active disease.

The rearrangement uses TRBV7-9 and TRBJ2-7, with 8 bases matching TRBD1. With V trimmed by 3 bases and J by 0 bases, 1 base remained unmatched. Germline CDR1 is SEHNR and CDR2 is FQNEAQ (reference sequence). The CDR3 runs to 14 residues. DNA of the CDR3: TGTGCCAGCAGCTTGGGACAGGCCTCCTACGAGCAGTACTTC. Translating it yields CASSLGQASYEQYF.

The rearrangement joins TRBV24-1 to TRBJ1-1; possible D gene TRBD1, 6 bases. V was clipped by 7 bases and J by 3 bases, with 17 bases between them. Looked up from germline, CDR1 is KGHDR and CDR2 is SFDVKD. The CDR3 has 15 residues. Written as DNA, the CDR3 is TGTGCCACCAGCCCCACCGGGGGGCTTGACACTGAAGCTTTCTTT. Its translation: CATSPTGGLDTEAFF.

The chain recombines TRBV3-1 (or the pseudogene TRBV3-2) with TRBJ2-7; D unresolved. Trimming stripped 4 bases from V and 7 bases from J, with 8 bases between. Germline CDR1 and CDR2: LGHDT and YNNKEL (reference sequence). The CDR3 is 11 residues long. CDR3 protein: CASSRGLEQYF. The CDR3, as DNA: TGTGCCAGCAGCCGCGGTTTGGAGCAGTACTTC.

This chain joins TRBV27 and TRBJ1-2, with D possibly being TRBD1 (5 bases). Between the trimmed V and J ends, which lost 5 bases and 5 bases, there was a span of 15 bases. The CDR3 runs to 14 residues. Germline V gene lookup returns CDR1 MNHEY and CDR2 SMNVEV (reference sequence). The CDR3 DNA sequence: TGTGCCAGCAGTCCCTTCTGGGGCGAGTATGGCTACACCTTC. Translation: CASSPFWGEYGYTF.

This sequence joins TRBV7-2 and TRBJ1-5, with 9 bases fitting TRBD1. The CDR3 contains 18 residues. From germline, CDR1 is SGHTA and CDR2 FQGNSA. V lost 5 bases to trimming and J lost 2 bases; unmatched junction nucleotides: 13. The CDR3 here is CASSPQGQGPDGNQPQHF. The CDR3 nucleotides are TGTGCCAGCAGCCCCCAGGGACAGGGTCCTGATGGCAATCAGCCCCAGCATTTT.

Here the CDR3 reads CASSKQGATEAFF. CDR3 nucleotides: TGTGCCAGCAGCAAACAGGGGGCCACTGAAGCTTTCTTT. The chain uses TRBV7-2 and TRBJ1-1; 9 nucleotides align to TRBD1. The CDR3 contains 13 residues. With 5 bases clipped from V and 4 bases from J, the junction kept 2 bases outside the gene matches. CDR1 and CDR2 (germline): SGHTA, FQGNSA.

The J gene is TRBJ2-3, the V gene TRBV5-4; the D gene is possibly TRBD2 (7 bases). Germline loops: CDR1 SGHNT, CDR2 YYREEE (reference sequence). V was shortened by 6 bases and J by 0 bases, with 17 bases between the two germline ends. The length of the CDR3 is 16 residues. This CDR3 reads CASNPGGTRSTDTQYF. As DNA, the CDR3 is TGTGCCAGCAACCCCGGGGGGACACGTAGCACAGATACGCAGTATTTT.

The chain uses TRBV3-1 (or the pseudogene TRBV3-2) and TRBJ2-5; TRBD1 matches 9 bases. The CDR3 is made up of 22 amino acids. Germline lookup yields CDR1 LGHDT and CDR2 YNNKEL (reference sequence). With 0 bases clipped from V and 1 base from J, the junction kept 21 bases outside the gene matches. For the CDR3, the DNA is TGTGCCAGCAGCCAAGATACCTCGGGAGGACAGGGGAATGGATTAACCCAAGAGACCCAGTACTTC. Residues: CASSQDTSGGQGNGLTQETQYF.

The chain is built from TRBV4-2 and TRBJ1-2; 9 positions match TRBD1. Per germline, CDR1 LGHNA and CDR2 YNFKEQ. V lost 4 bases, J lost 7 bases, and 7 bases stayed unmatched. The CDR3 sequence is 14 residues long. This CDR3 is CASSPKQGAGGYTF. CDR3 bases: TGTGCCAGCAGCCCAAAACAGGGGGCGGGTGGCTACACCTTC.

The chain couples TRBV12-3 or TRBV12-4 to TRBJ2-2, with no clear D. The CDR3 contains 12 residues. V gave up 6 bases and J gave up 2 bases, with 4 bases separating them. CDR3 sequence: CASSPNTGELFF. The CDR3 region has the DNA TGTGCCAGCAGCCCAAACACCGGGGAGCTGTTTTTT.

The chain is built from TRBV13 and TRBJ2-7; 13 bases map to TRBD2. Looked up from germline, CDR1 is PRHDT and CDR2 is FYEKMQ (reference sequence). CDR3 length: 15 residues. J lost 4 bases, V lost 5 bases, and 5 bases had no gene match. CDR3 sequence reads: CASSPGTSGDYEQYF. DNA for the CDR3: TGTGCCAGCAGCCCCGGGACTAGCGGGGATTACGAGCAGTACTTC.

This chain uses TRBV4-1 with TRBJ2-3, with TRBD2 matching over 15 bases. Germline assignment: CDR1 MGHRA and CDR2 YSYEKL. The trim removed 4 bases at V and 3 bases at J, leaving 8 bases unmatched. This CDR3 contains 18 residues. The CDR3 DNA follows: TGCGCCAGCAGCCGCCAGCTGGGGACTAGCGGGGGGACAGATACGCAGTATTTT. Translation gives CASSRQLGTSGGTDTQYF.

The J gene is TRBJ2-7, the V gene TRBV6-6, with D possibly TRBD1 on 5 matching bases. Trimming removed 0 bases from V and 2 bases from J, with 11 bases in between. Per germline, CDR1 MNHNY and CDR2 SVGAGI (reference sequence). This CDR3 comprises 15 residues. The CDR3 is CASSYSSRGTYEQYF. CDR3 coding DNA: TGTGCCAGCAGTTACTCGAGTAGGGGAACCTACGAGCAGTACTTC.

The chain is built from TRBV5-1 and TRBJ2-1; TRBD2 might be the D (6 bases). This CDR3 comprises 17 residues. Germline assignment: CDR1 SGHRS and CDR2 YFSETQ. V lost 0 bases to trimming and J lost 6 bases, with 19 bases between them. The CDR3 sequence: CASSLATRSPGVNEQFF. CDR3 DNA sequence: TGCGCCAGCAGCTTGGCGACCAGGTCGCCGGGGGTCAATGAGCAGTTCTTC.

This rearrangement joins TRBV5-6 to TRBJ2-3; TRBD2 agrees at 11 bases. In germline, CDR1 is SGHDT, CDR2 YYEEEE. With V trimmed by 3 bases and J by 8 bases, 8 bases remained unmatched. CDR3 length: 15 residues. CDR3 nucleotides: TGTGCCAGCAGCTCTAGCGGGGGGTCACATTTTACGCAGTATTTT. It codes for CASSSSGGSHFTQYF.

V and J are TRBV7-2 and TRBJ2-3; possibly TRBD1 for D (7 bases). The CDR3 spans 14 residues. The V gene's germline CDR1 is SGHTA and CDR2 FQGNSA. Trimming removed 5 bases at V and 5 bases at J, with 14 bases between. The CDR3 DNA follows: TGTGCCAGCAGCGCAGGGGGGCCCGGAGATACGCAGTATTTT. It codes for CASSAGGPGDTQYF.

The chain employs TRBV12-5 and TRBJ2-7; D gene unclear. Germline V gene sequence: CDR1 LGHNT, CDR2 FRNRAP. The V end lost 3 bases, the J end lost 1 base, and 7 bases lay between the germline ends. The CDR3 runs 13 residues. CDR3 in amino acids: CASGLFPSYEQYF. For the CDR3, the DNA is TGTGCTAGTGGTTTATTCCCTTCCTACGAGCAGTACTTC.

The gene calls are TRBV10-1 and TRBJ2-1; D is perhaps TRBD1 (6 bases). The CDR3 runs 13 residues. The germline gives CDR1 WNHNN, CDR2 SYGVQD (reference sequence). V dropped 7 bases and J dropped 2 bases, with 9 bases sitting between them. Written as DNA, the CDR3 is TGCGCCAGCAACGACAGGCCCTACAATGAGCAGTTCTTC. This codes for CASNDRPYNEQFF.

The chain has TRBV5-4 and TRBJ1-1; TRBD1 aligns across 12 bases. Germline CDR1 and CDR2: SGHNT and YYREEE (reference sequence). V was pared by 5 bases and J by 1 base, with 6 bases of the junction left unmatched. The CDR3 is 16 residues long. The CDR3 protein is CASSRDRGLSNTEAFF. The CDR3 DNA follows: TGTGCCAGCAGTAGGGACAGGGGGCTATCGAACACTGAAGCTTTCTTT.

V usage is TRBV12-3 or TRBV12-4 and J usage is TRBJ2-7, with D maybe TRBD1 (6 bases). Trimming shortened V by 7 bases and J by 5 bases, and 15 bases separated the two germline ends. The CDR3 length is 13 residues. CDR3 in amino acids: CASIRQEVHEQYF. The CDR3 DNA is TGTGCCAGCATTCGACAGGAGGTCCACGAGCAGTACTTC.

In the case of this clone: This CDR3 is also generated by other DNA sequences in the sample. The V gene is TRBV29-1, the J gene TRBJ2-7, with TRBD1 matching 8 bases. This CDR3 is built from 12 residues. Trimming took 6 bases from V and 3 from J; bases not matched to a gene: 4. The germline V gene encodes CDR1 SQVTM and CDR2 ANQGSEA. The CDR3 sequence: CSVRQGSYEQYF. CDR3 DNA sequence: TGCAGCGTGAGACAGGGGAGCTACGAGCAGTACTTC.

Concerning this clone: Other DNA sequences in the same sample also yield this CDR3. The chain employs TRBV5-4 and TRBJ1-2, with D possibly being TRBD1 (6 bases). CDR3 length: 13 residues. Per the germline V gene, CDR1 is SGHNT and CDR2 is YYREEE (reference sequence). V was shortened by 1 base and J by 2 bases, with 6 bases between the two germline ends. The CDR3 region is CASSLQGNYGYTF. The CDR3 DNA is TGTGCCAGCAGCTTGCAGGGGAACTATGGCTACACCTTC.

The J gene is TRBJ1-4, the V gene TRBV5-1; D uncertain. Germline CDR1 SGHRS, CDR2 YFSETQ. The CDR3 totals 14 residues. With 0 bases removed from V and 3 bases from J, the gap between germline ends came to 6 bases. The CDR3 sequence is CASSLDRSNEKLFF. The CDR3 region has the DNA TGCGCCAGCAGCTTGGACAGATCTAATGAAAAACTGTTTTTT.